This TCR beta chain was identified during a study of OX40 agonist ivuxolimab in advanced cancers. For context, the study as a whole: Ivuxolimab, which targeted the costimulatory receptor OX40 (CD134), was an agonistic, fully human IgG2 monoclonal antibody. Intravenous ivuxolimab was administered to patients every 2 weeks at six dose levels: 0.01, 0.1, 0.3, 1.5, 3 and 10 mg/kg. Of the roughly 52 dose-escalation patients, hepatocellular carcinoma was present in 19, melanoma in approximately 15, renal cell carcinoma in 9 and head and neck cancer in 9. A male proportion of around 81% and a mean age of approximately 55 years, ranging from about 23 to 90, were recorded for the dose-escalation cohort. Prior anti-PD-1, anti-PD-L1 or anti-CTLA-4 therapy was permitted, and 40% of dose-escalation patients had received checkpoint inhibitors. Partial responses occurred in three dose-escalation patients: two with cutaneous melanoma and one with hepatocellular carcinoma. Peripheral TCRbeta sequencing was intended to test whether TCR sequence diversity was altered and clonal T-cell expansion was caused by ivuxolimab. The paper reports the monotherapy dose-escalation portion (N ≈ 52 patients) of the phase I ivuxolimab trial. Study-wide conclusions, independent of this receptor: In the 0.1-3.0 mg/kg groups, partial responders had among the lowest normalized peripheral clonal expansion, particularly in CD8+ T cells. Which antigens the clonally expanded peripheral T cells were specific for was not determined. At doses of 0.1 to 3.0 mg/kg, clonal expansion of both CD4+ and CD8+ T cells in blood was seen between baseline and week 6. Low levels of normalized T-cell clonal expansion were also seen in some nonresponding patients. After ivuxolimab, more expanded clones were found on average in CD8+ T cells than in CD4+ T cells.

Genomic DNA was isolated from the sorted cells so that the TCRbeta CDR3 region could be sequenced. TCRbeta CDR3 regions were sequenced using the immunoSEQ Assay. TCRdb's version of the immuneACCESS table is confined to in-frame rearrangements and falls short of the full clone set. An unresolved V gene accounts for under half of the shortfall where checked; the remainder is of unknown origin. The sample has roughly 90,000 clones on record, around nine tenths of them singletons. Together, the top ten hold approximately 1.3% of the sample. Patients with autoimmune disease history or receiving systemic immunosuppression were excluded from the trial. Peripheral blood for TCR sequencing was collected from all dose cohorts at baseline, on cycle 4 day 1, and on cycle 7 day 1. The samples were drawn from a first-in-human, open-label, multicenter phase I dose-escalation trial of ivuxolimab. The trial enrolled adults with locally advanced or metastatic head and neck squamous cell, hepatocellular, melanoma or renal cell carcinoma. CD4+ and CD8+ T cells were sorted separately from peripheral blood before TCR sequencing.

CDR1 GTSNPN and CDR2 SVGIG are derived from the germline V gene (reference sequence). V is clipped by 1 base and J by 5 bases, and the sequence between their germline boundaries is 14 bases long. The CDR3 sequence holds 14 residues, the cysteine and phenylalanine included. Only the CDR3 DNA is retained, 42 bases long and in frame from the first base. Notes on this clone: No antigen is known for it. No base quality information exists; no much larger clone differs at one position.

The sequences come from CD4+ or CD8+ T cells sorted from blood, collected in a trial of the OX40 agonist ivuxolimab. This receptor was taken from an adult with an advanced solid tumor such as melanoma, head and neck, liver or kidney cancer. The chain is assembled from TRBV30 and TRBJ2-5; TRBD2 could be the D gene, as 6 bases match. The nucleotides are TGTGCCTGGAGTGAGGGCGGGATGGGGGAGACCCAGTACTTC. This gives the protein CAWSEGGMGETQYF.